This is a list of T cell receptor beta chains from one sample in a study of blood T cell repertoires in COVID-19. The assay was immunoSEQ multiplex PCR, and TCRdb's table has in-frame clones only and misses some. The table has more than 150,000 clones, 87% seen once. The sample comprised PBMCs or T cells enriched from blood (not recorded which). These TCRs come from a woman in her forties or fifties who had recovered from COVID-19. CDR3s include the opening cysteine and the closing phenylalanine or tryptophan. D genes are given only for firm matches. Size tells how often a clone was seen (once, few, many) or the class of an expanded clone, and some rows leave it out.

abundance	v_gene	j_gene	d_gene	CDR3aa	CDR3nt
-	TRBV30	TRBJ2-1	TRBD2	CAWSVSAGGYNEQFF	TGTGCCTGGAGTGTGTCAGCGGGAGGTTACAATGAGCAGTTCTTC
-	TRBV19	TRBJ2-7	-	CASTSIAGGTYEQYF	TGTGCCAGTACCAGCATCGCGGGCGGTACCTACGAGCAGTACTTC
-	TRBV2	TRBJ1-2	-	CASSEYGVYGYTF	TGTGCCAGCAGTGAATATGGAGTCTACGGCTACACCTTC
-	TRBV16	TRBJ1-2	TRBD1	CASSLTTGARGYGYTF	TGTGCCAGCAGCCTCACCACAGGGGCCAGGGGCTATGGCTACACCTTC
-	TRBV10-2	TRBJ2-7	TRBD2	CASSELPGRAEQYF	TGCGCCAGCAGTGAGTTACCCGGGAGGGCTGAGCAGTACTTC
-	TRBV5-5	TRBJ1-5	-	CASRPTGFSNQPQHF	TGTGCCAGCAGGCCCACAGGGTTTAGCAATCAGCCCCAGCATTTT
-	TRBV28	TRBJ2-1	-	CASSPIKTGNEQFF	TGTGCCAGCAGTCCAATAAAAACAGGGAATGAGCAGTTCTTC
-	TRBV6-6	TRBJ2-2	-	CASSQSGTSNTGELFF	TGTGCCAGCAGTCAATCCGGGACATCGAACACCGGGGAGCTGTTTTTT
-	TRBV11-1	TRBJ2-7	TRBD1	CASSLEGTAGQYF	TGTGCCAGCAGCTTAGAGGGGACAGCCGGGCAGTACTTC
-	TRBV27	TRBJ2-7	TRBD2	CASSFRPGGGYEQYF	TGTGCCAGCAGTTTCCGTCCGGGGGGGGGATACGAGCAGTACTTC
-	TRBV6-6	TRBJ1-5	-	CASRQGDQPQHF	TGTGCCAGCAGACAGGGTGATCAGCCCCAGCATTTT
-	TRBV3-1/TRBV3-2	TRBJ2-7	-	CASSQSGAYEQYF	TGTGCCAGCAGCCAAAGCGGTGCCTACGAGCAGTACTTC
-	TRBV4-1	TRBJ2-6	-	CASSVTGLSGANVLTF	TGCGCCAGCAGCGTGACAGGACTCTCTGGGGCCAACGTCCTGACTTTC
-	TRBV5-4	TRBJ2-5	TRBD2	CASSGLAGGPETQYF	TGTGCCAGCAGCGGACTAGCGGGAGGGCCAGAGACCCAGTACTTC
-	TRBV6-1	TRBJ2-1	TRBD2	CASSEAGLAGVEQFF	TGTGCCAGCAGTGAAGCGGGACTAGCGGGAGTAGAGCAGTTCTTC
-	TRBV9	TRBJ2-5	TRBD2	CASSVARGLAGVQETQYF	TGTGCCAGCAGCGTAGCGCGGGGGCTAGCGGGAGTTCAAGAGACCCAGTACTTC
-	TRBV9	TRBJ1-6	-	CASSVTDSSYNSPLHF	TGTGCCAGCAGCGTAACTGACAGCTCCTATAATTCACCCCTCCACTTT
-	TRBV5-1	TRBJ1-2	-	CASSRGLSLDYGYTF	TGCGCCAGCAGCAGGGGACTGAGCTTAGACTATGGCTACACCTTC
few	TRBV29-1	TRBJ1-5	TRBD1	CSVAAGTGNQPQHF	TGCAGCGTTGCAGCTGGGACAGGGAATCAGCCCCAGCATTTT
-	TRBV25-1	TRBJ2-4	-	CASSLGQHQYF	TGTGCCAGCAGTCTTGGACAGCATCAGTACTTC
-	TRBV7-3	TRBJ2-2	-	CASSLETNTGELFF	TGTGCCAGCAGCTTAGAGACTAACACCGGGGAGCTGTTTTTT
-	TRBV5-5	TRBJ2-2	-	CASSSGVGELFF	TGTGCCAGCAGCTCCGGGGTCGGGGAGCTGTTTTTT
few	TRBV20-1	TRBJ1-1	-	CSASTGGHTEAFF	TGCAGTGCTAGTACAGGAGGGCACACTGAAGCTTTCTTT
-	TRBV18	TRBJ1-1	-	CASSPTGMNTEAFF	TGTGCCAGCTCACCGACAGGTATGAACACTGAAGCTTTCTTT
many	TRBV7-8	TRBJ2-1	TRBD2	CASSFAGLAGDEQFF	TGTGCCAGCAGCTTTGCGGGACTAGCGGGGGATGAGCAGTTCTTC
-	TRBV6-5	TRBJ1-5	-	CASSYSTGDQPQHF	TGTGCCAGCAGTTACTCTACGGGGGATCAGCCCCAGCATTTT
once	TRBV6-6	TRBJ1-1	-	CASLQGLNTEAFF	TGTGCCAGCCTACAGGGATTGAACACTGAAGCTTTCTTT
-	TRBV6-6	TRBJ2-2	TRBD1	CASSYRGPVTGELFF	TGTGCCAGCAGTTACAGGGGGCCCGTCACCGGGGAGCTGTTTTTT
-	TRBV5-1	TRBJ2-3	TRBD1	CASSTGGRPDTQYF	TGCGCCAGCAGCACAGGGGGCCGCCCAGATACGCAGTATTTT
-	TRBV3-1/TRBV3-2	TRBJ1-6	-	CASSQVRGSSPLHF	TGTGCCAGCAGCCAAGTTCGAGGGTCTTCACCCCTCCACTTT
-	TRBV12-3/TRBV12-4	TRBJ1-2	-	CASAESNYGYTF	TGTGCCAGCGCGGAGTCTAACTATGGCTACACCTTC
-	TRBV24-1	TRBJ2-3	TRBD2	CATSESGRDTDTQYF	TGTGCCACCAGTGAGAGCGGGAGGGACACAGATACGCAGTATTTT
-	TRBV7-9	TRBJ2-7	TRBD1	CASSSGGAKYEQYF	TGTGCCAGCAGCTCAGGGGGCGCAAAGTACGAGCAGTACTTC
-	TRBV30	TRBJ2-1	-	CAWSGGLEQFF	TGTGCCTGGAGTGGGGGGCTTGAGCAGTTCTTC
-	TRBV5-5	TRBJ1-1	-	CASSFTLQGMAEAFF	TGTGCCAGCAGCTTCACCCTACAGGGAATGGCTGAAGCTTTCTTT
-	TRBV29-1	TRBJ2-5	-	CSVVRLSGEQETQYF	TGCAGCGTTGTTCGTTTATCGGGGGAACAAGAGACCCAGTACTTC
-	TRBV5-1	TRBJ1-2	-	CASSLDGGSYGYTF	TGCGCCAGCAGCTTGGACGGGGGATCCTATGGCTACACCTTC
-	TRBV27	TRBJ1-2	-	CASSPGTAANYGYTF	TGTGCCAGCAGTCCCGGGACTGCGGCTAACTATGGCTACACCTTC
-	TRBV4-3	TRBJ1-1	-	CASSQETGVNTEAFF	TGCGCCAGCAGCCAAGAGACCGGGGTTAACACTGAAGCTTTCTTT
-	TRBV25-1	TRBJ2-3	-	CASLRIDTQYF	TGTGCCAGCCTCAGGATAGATACGCAGTATTTT
-	TRBV27	TRBJ1-5	TRBD1	CASSLVGQGTQPQHF	TGTGCCAGCAGTTTAGTTGGACAGGGTACTCAGCCCCAGCATTTT
-	TRBV7-2	TRBJ2-7	TRBD2	CASSPRGGSLGQYF	TGTGCCAGCAGCCCCCGCGGCGGGAGTCTCGGACAGTACTTC
-	TRBV27	TRBJ2-7	TRBD2	CASAGGPYYEQYF	TGTGCCAGTGCGGGAGGCCCGTACTACGAGCAGTACTTC
-	TRBV5-4	TRBJ2-2	-	CASSLRGITGELFF	TGTGCCAGCAGCTTGAGAGGGATCACCGGGGAGCTGTTTTTT
-	TRBV28	TRBJ1-5	-	CASSLSRYLGQPQHF	TGTGCCAGCAGTTTATCTAGATACTTGGGTCAGCCCCAGCATTTT
once	TRBV7-9	TRBJ2-1	TRBD1	CASSLGTGWNEQFF	TGTGCCAGCAGCTTGGGGACAGGGTGGAATGAGCAGTTCTTC
-	TRBV6-2/TRBV6-3	TRBJ2-2	-	CASSWGHMGLGTGELFF	TGTGCCAGCAGTTGGGGCCACATGGGTCTGGGCACCGGGGAGCTGTTTTTT
once	TRBV23-1	TRBJ1-1	-	CASSRGNTEAFF	TGCGCCAGCAGTCGAGGCAACACTGAAGCTTTCTTT
-	TRBV7-6	TRBJ1-1	-	CASNLPGGEAFF	TGTGCCAGCAATTTGCCGGGGGGAGAAGCTTTCTTT
-	TRBV2	TRBJ1-5	TRBD1	CASSQAGTGAQPQHF	TGTGCCAGCAGTCAAGCCGGGACAGGGGCCCAGCCCCAGCATTTT
-	TRBV15	TRBJ1-6	-	CATGHGNSPLHF	TGTGCCACCGGCCACGGGAATTCACCCCTCCACTTT
once	TRBV6-5	TRBJ2-5	-	CASSPLRGQETQYF	TGTGCCAGCAGTCCCCTCAGGGGACAAGAGACCCAGTACTTC
once	TRBV7-2	TRBJ1-5	-	CASSLGAGALNQPQHF	TGTGCCAGCAGCTTAGGGGCGGGGGCCCTCAATCAGCCCCAGCATTTT
-	TRBV6-5	TRBJ2-1	-	CASSSVAQFSYNEQFF	TGTGCCAGCAGTTCAGTGGCACAGTTCTCCTACAATGAGCAGTTCTTC
-	TRBV19	TRBJ2-1	-	CASSIRGYNEQFF	TGTGCCAGTAGTATTCGGGGGTACAATGAGCAGTTCTTC
-	TRBV5-1	TRBJ2-1	TRBD2	CASSSWEGAYNEQFF	TGCGCCAGCAGCTCCTGGGAGGGCGCCTACAATGAGCAGTTCTTC
-	TRBV24-1	TRBJ1-5	TRBD1	CATTRHRDRGREAQPQHF	TGTGCCACCACCCGACATCGGGACAGGGGGCGCGAGGCTCAGCCCCAGCATTTT